This T cell receptor (beta chain) emerged from a study of T cells in tumors after PD-1 blockade. Germline loops: CDR1 SGDLS, CDR2 YYNGEE. The CDR3 totals 15 residues. V gave up 0 bases and J gave up 2 bases; unmatched junction bases: 4. Here immunoSEQ multiplex PCR was the method, and the copy in TCRdb shows in-frame clones only, minus some. The sample records approximately 59,000 clones, 80% being singletons. The TCR sequence derives from a human donor with basal cell carcinoma. The material was PBMCs, obtained before anti-PD-1 treatment. This chain connects TRBV9 to TRBJ2-7, with 8 bases aligning to TRBD1. DNA for the CDR3: TGTGCCAGCAGCGTAGACCAGGGGGCCCCCTACGAGCAGTACTTC. This encodes CASSVDQGAPYEQYF.